This record looks at one T cell receptor (beta chain) sequence and its context. Which antigen it targets is not known. No much larger clone exists at a distance of one base, and base qualities are not known. This entry is derived from a study of regulatory dendritic cells for organ transplantation (TCRdb year 2017). A note on the overall study: The TCRbeta repertoires of sorted naive and memory CD4+ and CD8+ T cells were sequenced before and after allostimulation with regulatory or mature dendritic cells.

General findings and caveats noted by the study authors: Among the resting subsets, memory CD8+ T cells contained the most alloreactive TCR clonotypes. In both subjects, allostimulation led to expansion of memory CD8+ clones, though the expansion induced by regulatory dendritic cells appeared to be more limited than that induced by mature dendritic cells. Only a couple of subjects were sequenced, and the authors noted considerable between-individual heterogeneity in the alloreactive memory CD8+ T cell pool. Repertoires were highly diverse in naive CD4+ and CD8+ T cells, less diverse in memory cells, and most oligoclonal in memory CD8+ cells.

CDR1 is given as MNHEY and CDR2 as SVGAGI, both from the germline V gene. There are 14 amino acids in the CDR3, from cysteine to phenylalanine inclusive. Here the CDR3 DNA is all that survives: 42 bases in frame from base 1. The germline ends are 12 bases apart after V is trimmed by 0 bases and J by 7 bases. Naive T cells were sorted as CD45RA+ and memory T cells as CD45RO+ CD4+ or CD8+ cells by FACS. The T cells used for TCR sequencing were obtained from two healthy control subjects. Unstimulated sorted T cell subsets served as baseline controls for the mixed lymphocyte reactions. The Qiagen DNeasy Blood & Tissue Kit was used for extraction of genomic DNA. A multiplexed two-step PCR with Vbeta-specific forward primers and Jbeta-specific reverse primers was used to amplify the TCRbeta CDR3 regions. Through the immunoSEQ service, the TCRbeta libraries were run on an Illumina instrument for sequencing. The source study handled its data this way. IMGT annotation was used to assign V, D and J genes, and synthetic CDR3 analogues were used to correct counts for multiplex PCR bias. The immunoSEQ Analyzer calculated repertoire clonality as one minus the normalized Shannon entropy. Clonal expansion was defined using Fisher's exact test with Benjamini-Hochberg false discovery rate control and a two-tailed threshold of P<0.01. TCRdb re-hosts the immuneACCESS table, in-frame sequences only. Its copies lack some clones; in the studies checked, an unresolved V gene accounts for under half of them, and the cause for the rest is not known. V, J and clone size were drawn from that table, and D and trimming were deduced from the DNA. Present in this sample are just under 30,000 clones, 75% to 80% of which were seen just once. Less than 2.5% of the sample comes from the top ten.

Sequencing was carried out using memory CD4+ T cells from blood. According to the study, the label for this sample's cell subset or site signals: CD45RO+ memory T cells. This TCR was sampled from a human donor in good health. The chain was built from TRBV6-5 and TRBJ1-1, with no reliable assignment of the D segment. CDR3 reads: CASSYSPLWGEAFF. At the DNA level, the sequence is TGTGCCAGCAGTTACTCTCCACTCTGGGGTGAAGCTTTCTTT.